Shown below are 16 T cell receptor beta chains from a single sample sequenced in a study of blood T cell repertoires in COVID-19. Clones were sequenced by immunoSEQ multiplex PCR, and TCRdb holds only the in-frame ones, with some missing. The repertoire consists of approximately 400,000 clones, with 87% occurring once and the leading ten covering 1% to 1.5%. The specimen sequenced was PBMCs or T cells enriched from blood (not recorded which). The receptors originated from a man aged 25-45 years who had recovered from COVID-19.

Only a few counts were recorded for this clone. The CDR3 nucleotides are TGTGCCAGCAGGCCGGACAGAGAACCTAACTATGGCTACACCTTC. Encoded protein: CASRPDREPNYGYTF. The chain employs TRBV6-5 and TRBJ1-2, with D maybe TRBD1 (6 bases). Germline-derived CDR1 and CDR2 are MNHEY and SVGAGI. The ends were cut back, 6 bases at V and 0 bases at J, with 14 bases in the middle. The CDR3 is 15 residues long.

The chain has TRBV7-2 and TRBJ1-5; D is unclear. The V gene lost 5 bases and the J gene lost 7 bases, with 12 bases spanning the gap. The CDR3 runs to 13 residues. Germline V CDR1 and CDR2: SGHTA, FQGNSA. CDR3 DNA: TGTGCCAGCAGCCTTGGACTCCGACAGCCCCAGCATTTT. Translation: CASSLGLRQPQHF.

V is TRBV19 and J is TRBJ2-7; D is possibly TRBD2 (6 bases). Germline V gives CDR1 LNHDA, CDR2 SQIVND (reference sequence). V was shortened by 5 bases and J by 0 bases, with 14 bases between the two germline ends. The CDR3 runs to 15 residues. The chain's CDR3 is CASSPFTGDSYEQYF. The DNA of the CDR3 is TGTGCCAGTAGTCCGTTTACGGGGGACTCCTACGAGCAGTACTTC.

The V gene is TRBV3-1 (or the pseudogene TRBV3-2), the J gene TRBJ1-5; D call uncertain. The germline V gene encodes CDR1 LGHDT and CDR2 YNNKEL (reference sequence). V was clipped by 4 bases and J by 8 bases, with 12 bases between them. There are 13 residues in the CDR3. The CDR3 coding sequence is TGTGCCAGCAGCCGTTCCACAGTCGAGCCCCAGCATTTT. Translation: CASSRSTVEPQHF.

This chain links TRBV12-3 or TRBV12-4 with TRBJ1-2; maybe TRBD1 (5 bases). V lost 5 bases and J 7 bases, leaving 14 bases between the germline ends. The CDR3 runs to 13 residues. This CDR3 is CASSQGKLAGYTF. CDR3 DNA: TGTGCCAGCAGTCAGGGAAAATTAGCTGGCTACACCTTC.

In its sample, this clone was seen once. The V call is TRBV5-1, the J call TRBJ1-1; D not certain. The germline gives CDR1 SGHRS, CDR2 YFSETQ. The CDR3 has 14 residues. V lost 1 base and J lost 2, with 9 bases in between. In DNA form, the CDR3 reads TGCGCCAGCAGCTTGATGGAACTAAACACTGAAGCTTTCTTT. This encodes CASSLMELNTEAFF. The full variable domain, its missing parts supplied by reference TRBV5-1 and TRBJ1-1, is KAGVTQTPRYLIKTRGQQVTLSCSPISGHRSVSWYQQTPGQGLQFLFEYFSETQRNKGNFPGRFSGRQFSNSRSEMNVSTLELGDSALYLCASSLMELNTEAFFGQGTRLTVV.

This chain joins TRBV11-2 and TRBJ1-4; the match to TRBD1 covers 7 bases. Germline V gene sequence: CDR1 SGHAT, CDR2 FQNNGV. CDR3 length: 14 amino acids. With 4 bases clipped from V and 6 bases from J, the junction kept 5 bases outside the gene matches. In nucleotides, the CDR3 is TGTGCCAGCAGCTCCCGACAGGGAGATGAAAAACTGTTTTTT. Translating it yields CASSSRQGDEKLFF.

This clone was detected once. The chain has TRBV6-1 and TRBJ2-3, with a possible D match to TRBD2 (6 bases). V was shortened by 3 bases and J by 4 bases, with 17 bases between the two germline ends. The CDR3 runs to 16 residues. Germline values: CDR1 MNHNS, CDR2 SASEGT. The CDR3 DNA follows: TGTGCCAGCAGTGAGACCTCAGCGGGCCGGGCAGATACGCAGTATTTT. This codes for CASSETSAGRADTQYF.

This clone was picked up one time. The chain combines TRBV7-9 with TRBJ2-7; 10 bases align to TRBD2. The germline V gene has CDR1 SEHNR and CDR2 FQNEAQ (reference sequence). Trimming removed 9 bases from V and 3 bases from J; junction bases left unmatched: 11. This CDR3 has 15 residues. The CDR3 DNA is TGTGCCAGTCGCGCAGGTAGCGGGGGGTTCTACGAGCAGTACTTC. Amino acids: CASRAGSGGFYEQYF. Full variable domain (outside the CDR3, taken from reference TRBV7-9 and TRBJ2-7): DTGVSQNPRHKITKRGQNVTFRCDPISEHNRLYWYRQTLGQGPEFLTYFQNEAQLEKSRLLSDRFSAERPKGSFSTLEIQRTEQGDSAMYLCASRAGSGGFYEQYFGPGTRLTVT.

This clone was picked up a small number of times. The rearrangement links TRBV4-1 to TRBJ1-1; D is ambiguous. Germline loops: CDR1 MGHRA, CDR2 YSYEKL. This CDR3 contains 16 residues. Deletions cut 0 bases from V and 2 bases from J, with 13 bases between. In DNA form, the CDR3 reads TGCGCCAGCAGCCAAGAATCCGCGGTATTAAACACTGAAGCTTTCTTT. Protein product: CASSQESAVLNTEAFF.

This chain connects TRBV18 to TRBJ2-7; tentatively, D is TRBD1 (5 bases). V was clipped by 2 bases and J by 5 bases, with 10 bases between them. The CDR3 covers 13 residues. Germline values: CDR1 KGHSH, CDR2 LQKENI. The CDR3 DNA reads TGTGCCAGCTCACCAAGCCAGGGCGACGAGCAGTACTTC. As protein: CASSPSQGDEQYF. The full variable domain, with the rest looked up from reference TRBV18 and TRBJ2-7, is NAGVMQNPRHLVRRRGQEARLRCSPMKGHSHVYWYRQLPEEGLKFMVYLQKENIIDESGMPKERFSAEFPKEGPSILRIQQVVRGDSAAYFCASSPSQGDEQYFGPGTRLTVT.

This clone was picked up a small number of times. V is TRBV7-8 and J is TRBJ1-6, with D unclear. Trimming took off 1 base at V and 7 bases at J, with 8 bases between the two ends. CDR1 is SGHVS, CDR2 FQNEAQ, per germline. The CDR3 spans 14 residues. In DNA form, the CDR3 reads TGTGCCAGCAGCTTAGTAGGGAGCAATTCACCCCTCCACTTT. Protein sequence: CASSLVGSNSPLHF.

DNA for the CDR3: TGTGCCAGCAGCCCAGGGGGACAGGGCGGTGAGCAGTACTTC. It specifies CASSPGGQGGEQYF. The V gene is TRBV13, the J gene TRBJ2-7; 9 bases map to TRBD1. V trimming: 5 bases; J trimming: 7 bases; junction bases outside the gene matches: 9. In germline, CDR1 is PRHDT, CDR2 FYEKMQ (reference sequence). This CDR3 has 14 residues.

The sample holds a few counts of this clone. The chain has TRBV12-3 or TRBV12-4 and TRBJ2-7; D might be TRBD1 (5 bases). The CDR3 runs 11 residues. V was cut by 3 bases and J by 5 bases, with 5 bases left in between. CDR3 sequence (DNA): TGTGCCAGCAGTTTCAGGGACGAGCAGTACTTC. It encodes CASSFRDEQYF.

The chain links TRBV2 to TRBJ1-6; tentative D call: TRBD1 (5 bases). The CDR3 is made up of 16 amino acids. Germline V gene lookup returns CDR1 SNHLY and CDR2 FYNNEI. Trimming shortened V by 7 bases and J by 14 bases, and 27 bases separated the two germline ends. For the CDR3, the DNA is TGTGCCAGCATACCCAACCTAGGCGGGGGAGGTAGGGCCCTCCACTTT. Translation gives CASIPNLGGGGRALHF. The full variable domain, its missing parts supplied by reference TRBV2 and TRBJ1-6, is EPEVTQTPSHQVTQMGQEVILRCVPISNHLYFYWYRQILGQKVEFLVSFYNNEISEKSEIFDDQFSVERPDGSNFTLKIRSTKLEDSAMYFCASIPNLGGGGRALHFGNGTRLTVT.

The genes are TRBV7-9 and TRBJ2-3; 9 bases line up with TRBD1. This CDR3 comprises 15 residues. Germline-derived CDR1 and CDR2 are SEHNR and FQNEAQ (reference sequence). Trimming took 3 bases from V and 6 from J; bases not matched to a gene: 7. The CDR3: CASSFVDRGSDTQYF. In DNA form, the CDR3 reads TGTGCCAGCAGCTTTGTGGACAGGGGTTCCGATACGCAGTATTTT.